This T cell receptor (beta chain) derives from a study of beta chain features in type 1 diabetes. CD45RO/CCR7/CD25/CD127/CD95/CD27 separated CD4+ naive, central memory, regulatory and stem cell-like memory cells by sorting. Comments on this clone: The target antigen is unknown.

Study outcomes and limitations: Within patients, naive, central memory and Treg TCRB repertoires seemed more similar than within healthy donors. Within each of all four CD4+ subsets, Type 1 diabetes patients had TCRB CDR3s that were moderately but significantly shorter. Insertions at VDJ junctions were less frequent in type 1 diabetes patients. These patients also deleted more nucleotides at the same junctions. Whether TCRB rearrangement is influenced by HLA type was left unresolved in this analysis.

Per germline, CDR1 SGHDN and CDR2 FVKESK. The germline V and J ends were trimmed by 2 bases and 8 bases, with 13 bases remaining between them. The CDR3 extends over 14 amino acids. Sequenced material consisted of expressed TCRB transcripts (all of the isolated RNA was reverse transcribed). The repertoire was sequenced with immunoSEQ multiplex PCR; TCRdb's copy has only in-frame clones and lacks some. Of around 690,000 clones listed, 12% were seen once; the top ten hold approximately 0.11%. The source material was naive CD4+ T cells from blood. The chain combines TRBV14 with TRBJ2-1, with D hard to call. The sequence was obtained from a man aged 25-45 years with type 1 diabetes. The CDR3 region has the DNA TGTGCCAGCAGCCAACTAATGGATCCGTATGAGCAGTTCTTC. Protein product: CASSQLMDPYEQFF. Drawing the rest from reference TRBV14 and TRBJ2-1, the complete variable domain is EAGVTQFPSHSVIEKGQTVTLRCDPISGHDNLYWYRRVMGKEIKFLLHFVKESKQDESGMPNNRFLAERTGGTYSTLKVQPAELEDSGVYFCASSQLMDPYEQFFGPGTRLTVL.